These 15 T cell receptor beta chains were all obtained from the same sample, sequenced in a study of blood T cell repertoires in COVID-19. TCRdb's table, derived via immunoSEQ multiplex PCR, lists solely in-frame clones and lacks some. This sample has 300,000 or so clones, with 90% found just once. Sequenced: PBMCs or T cells enriched from blood (not recorded which). The receptor source for this set is a woman in her twenties or thirties who had recovered from COVID-19.

The chain employs TRBV29-1 and TRBJ1-5; no clear D. V shed 6 bases and J shed 2 bases, with 8 bases lying between them. This CDR3 spans 12 amino acids. Germline V gives CDR1 SQVTM, CDR2 ANQGSEA. The CDR3 nucleotides are TGCAGCGTAGTCTCGGGCAATCAGCCCCAGCATTTT. Its translation: CSVVSGNQPQHF.

The chain has TRBV4-3 and TRBJ2-3; 13 bases are shared with TRBD2. The trim removed 0 bases at V and 8 bases at J, leaving 5 bases unmatched. This CDR3 has 16 residues. Germline CDR1 reads LGHNA; CDR2 reads YSLEER. This CDR3 reads CASSQEGTSGEVTQYF. CDR3 in DNA: TGCGCCAGCAGCCAAGAGGGGACTAGCGGGGAAGTTACGCAGTATTTT.

In nucleotides, the CDR3 is TGTGCCAGCAGCGGCAGACAGGGAGATGAGCAGTTCTTC. Translated: CASSGRQGDEQFF. The chain carries TRBV5-8 and TRBJ2-1; 7 nucleotides align to TRBD1. Germline CDR1 reads SGHTS; CDR2 reads YDEGEE. The CDR3 runs 13 residues. J gave up 8 bases and V 4 bases, and 6 bases lay outside the gene matches.

The V call is TRBV28, the J call TRBJ1-5; D gene unclear. From germline, CDR1 is MDHEN and CDR2 SYDVKM. The CDR3 runs 16 residues. The ends were cut back, 2 bases at V and 1 base at J, with 12 bases in the middle. The CDR3 DNA is TGTGCCAGCAGTTTACCCCAACGGTTAAGCAATCAGCCCCAGCATTTT. Encoded protein: CASSLPQRLSNQPQHF.

This chain links TRBV13 with TRBJ1-1, with 7 nucleotides matching TRBD1. With V trimmed by 5 bases and J by 1 base, 4 bases remained unmatched. The germline gives CDR1 PRHDT, CDR2 FYEKMQ (reference sequence). The CDR3 length is 14 residues. The CDR3 DNA is TGTGCCAGCAGCCCCAGACAGGGGAACACTGAAGCTTTCTTT. This encodes CASSPRQGNTEAFF.

V is TRBV28 and J is TRBJ2-7; tentative D call: TRBD2 (5 bases). The CDR3 length is 14 residues. V was clipped by 6 bases and J by 0 bases, with 12 bases between them. The germline V gene encodes CDR1 MDHEN and CDR2 SYDVKM. As DNA, the CDR3 is TGTGCCAGCAGGGGCGGAGGCCTCTCCTACGAGCAGTACTTC. This encodes CASRGGGLSYEQYF.

The chain joins TRBV30 to TRBJ1-5; TRBD1 matches 7 bases. The CDR3 length is 15 residues. The germline CDR1 and CDR2 sequences are GTSNPN and SVGIG (reference sequence). V trimming: 3 bases; J trimming: 6 bases; junction bases outside the gene matches: 11. This CDR3 reads CAWSPKEGAVQPQHF. CDR3 nucleotide sequence: TGTGCCTGGAGCCCAAAGGAGGGGGCGGTTCAGCCCCAGCATTTT.

The V call is TRBV28, the J call TRBJ1-5; tentatively, D is TRBD1 (6 bases). The germline V and J ends were trimmed by 1 base and 4 bases, with 11 bases remaining between them. CDR1 MDHEN and CDR2 SYDVKM come from the germline V gene. The CDR3 contains 15 residues. The chain's CDR3 is CASSLLQGSNQPQHF. CDR3 sequence (DNA): TGTGCCAGCAGTTTATTGCAGGGGAGTAATCAGCCCCAGCATTTT.

For the CDR3, the DNA is TGTGCCAGCAGCTTAAATGGAGGGATTGGCTACACCTTC. Protein: CASSLNGGIGYTF. The chain uses TRBV7-3 and TRBJ1-2, with no clear D. This CDR3 is 13 amino acids long. Looked up from germline, CDR1 is SGHTA and CDR2 is FQGTGA. V lost 1 base and J lost 7, with 10 bases in between.

V gene TRBV10-2 combines with J gene TRBJ1-1; 7 bases line up with TRBD1. There are 12 residues in the CDR3. The germline gives CDR1 WSHSY, CDR2 SAAADI. Unmatched junction bases numbered 7, after V lost 5 bases and J lost 10 bases. The CDR3 DNA reads TGCGCCAGCAGTCAAAGGACAGGAGGAGCTTTCTTT. Protein sequence: CASSQRTGGAFF.

The table lists this clone with a count of one. The chain links TRBV3-1 (or the pseudogene TRBV3-2) to TRBJ2-3, with D tentatively TRBD2 (5 bases). Germline V CDR1 and CDR2: LGHDT, YNNKEL (reference sequence). This CDR3 spans 15 amino acids. V was shortened by 1 base and J by 1 base, with 9 bases between the two germline ends. CDR3 amino acids: CASSQGRAGTDTQYF. As DNA, the CDR3 is TGTGCCAGCAGCCAAGGACGAGCGGGCACAGATACGCAGTATTTT.

This chain links TRBV27 with TRBJ2-2; 10 positions agree with TRBD2. The CDR3 totals 16 residues. J was trimmed by 7 bases and V by 4 bases; bases with no gene match: 9. The V gene's germline CDR1 is MNHEY and CDR2 SMNVEV (reference sequence). The CDR3, as DNA: TGTGCCAGCAGTTATATAGCGGGAGGAATTGGCGGGGAGCTGTTTTTT. Its protein product is CASSYIAGGIGGELFF.

The chain carries TRBV19 and TRBJ2-7; 8 bases map to TRBD2. Per the germline V gene, CDR1 is LNHDA and CDR2 is SQIVND (reference sequence). V was clipped by 5 bases and J by 0 bases; unmatched bases: 9. This CDR3 comprises 16 residues. The CDR3 loop reads CASSPTGTRGSYEQYF. The CDR3 region has the DNA TGTGCCAGTAGTCCTACCGGGACTAGAGGCTCCTACGAGCAGTACTTC.

V and J are TRBV3-1 (or the pseudogene TRBV3-2) and TRBJ2-3; TRBD1 agrees at 8 bases. This CDR3 is 18 amino acids long. Germline values: CDR1 LGHDT, CDR2 YNNKEL (reference sequence). The V gene end was trimmed by 9 bases and the J gene end by 1 base; junction bases not matched to a gene: 18. CDR3 region: CASEHLKPGQVGTDTQYF. CDR3 DNA sequence: TGTGCCAGTGAACACTTAAAGCCGGGACAGGTTGGCACAGATACGCAGTATTTT.

J is TRBJ2-5 and V is TRBV7-2, with D perhaps matching TRBD1 (6 bases). CDR3 length: 15 amino acids. Germline V gene sequence: CDR1 SGHTA, CDR2 FQGNSA. Trimming stripped 5 bases from V and 8 bases from J, with 21 bases between. The CDR3 nucleotides are TGTGCCAGCAGCGGAAACCGGGACAAAATCGATACCCAGTACTTC. This gives the protein CASSGNRDKIDTQYF.